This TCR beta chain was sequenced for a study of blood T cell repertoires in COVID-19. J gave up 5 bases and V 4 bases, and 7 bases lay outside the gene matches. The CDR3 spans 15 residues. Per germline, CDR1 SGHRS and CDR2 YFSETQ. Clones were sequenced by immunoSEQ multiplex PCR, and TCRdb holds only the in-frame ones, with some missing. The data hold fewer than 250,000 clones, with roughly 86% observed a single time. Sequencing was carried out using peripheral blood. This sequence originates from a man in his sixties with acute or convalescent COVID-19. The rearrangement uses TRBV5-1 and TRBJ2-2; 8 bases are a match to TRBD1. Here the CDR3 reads CASSRPGQGTGELFF. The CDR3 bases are TGCGCCAGCAGCCGTCCCGGACAGGGAACCGGGGAGCTGTTTTTT.